This T cell receptor (beta chain) derives from a study of blood T cell repertoires in COVID-19. The CDR3 consists of 18 residues. Germline CDR1 and CDR2: MNHEY and SVGEGT. Trimming removed 5 bases at V and 1 base at J, with 22 bases between. Assay used: immunoSEQ multiplex PCR; TCRdb lists only in-frame clones, some missing. This sample yields about 250,000 clones, of which approximately 85% are seen a single time; about 9.3% belongs to the top ten. The clonotype originates from a woman in her forties or fifties with acute COVID-19. The genes are TRBV6-2 or TRBV6-3 and TRBJ2-3, with D tentatively TRBD2 (5 bases). Sequenced input: PBMCs or T cells enriched from blood (not recorded which). CDR3 coding DNA: TGTGCCAGCAGTAGCAAGGAATGGCTAGCAGATGGCACAGATACGCAGTATTTT. It is translated as CASSSKEWLADGTDTQYF.